These T cell receptor beta chains were read from a single sample in a study of regulatory T cells in long-lasting Graves disease. MiXCR was run by TCRdb on the multiplex PCR reads, yielding one entry per CDR3 protein. This table holds around 330,000 distinct CDR3 sequences, approximately 20% found once. The material was peripheral blood mononuclear cells (PBMCs), obtained at new diagnosis, from a patient treated with antithyroid drugs. All receptors come from a female donor with Graves disease. CDR3s leave out the opening cysteine and the closing phenylalanine or tryptophan. A clone size is listed for some rows: how often the clone was seen (once, few, many), or a class if it is expanded.

length	J	V	size	CDR3
15	TRBJ2-1	TRBV19	few	ASSIRTSGSSYNEQF
13	TRBJ2-5	TRBV15	few	ATSRDRDSQETQY
11	TRBJ2-1	TRBV28	many	ASSLNVMGEQF
15	TRBJ2-7	TRBV7-9	many	ASSLSPRAGVSYEQY
10	TRBJ2-7	TRBV28	many	ASSSQRVPPN
11	TRBJ2-1	TRBV2	many	ASSKTSGHEQF
14	TRBJ1-1	TRBV20-1	-	SARGGQGDSNTEAF
12	TRBJ1-2	TRBV5-1	many	ASSYTGTAYGYT
15	TRBJ2-5	TRBV2	few	ASSDREGEGGIETQY
13	TRBJ1-6	TRBV19	many	ASSIVSSYNSPLH
19	TRBJ2-4	TRBV19	-	ACSSEDRDDTRIQAKNIQY
13	TRBJ2-1	TRBV19	many	ASSITLGTYNEQF
13	TRBJ1-1	TRBV10-1	-	ASSEPGQLNTEAF
12	TRBJ1-6	TRBV7-9	many	ASSFYRDNSPLH
13	TRBJ1-1	TRBV6-5	many	ASSYLPPLNTEAF
13	TRBJ2-1	TRBV7-9	-	ASSFGGVVDNEQF
13	TRBJ2-7	TRBV5-1	-	ASSRTSGIAYEQY
13	TRBJ2-7	TRBV28	-	ASSQGQTISYEQY
13	TRBJ2-7	TRBV12-3/TRBV12-4	-	ASSRSGRGVYEQY
14	TRBJ2-7	TRBV6-2/TRBV6-3	few	ASSYRGREPFYEQY
12	TRBJ1-2	TRBV7-9	many	ASSNTGSHYGYT
11	TRBJ1-5	TRBV6-5	many	ASSYTGKQPQH
12	TRBJ1-4	TRBV5-6	few	ASSSQGRIEKLF
14	TRBJ2-5	TRBV7-7	many	ASSFYASTIPRTQY
13	TRBJ2-7	TRBV28	few	ASRPGQGVSYEQY
14	TRBJ2-7	TRBV3-1	many	ASSQGPRPRIYEQY
14	TRBJ2-1	TRBV20-1	many	SARSNRGRINNEQF
13	TRBJ2-7	TRBV3-1	-	ASSQGLERPYEQY
11	TRBJ2-1	TRBV7-9	many	ASSASGAPTQF
14	TRBJ2-7	TRBV28	-	ASSLREAGSSYEQY
12	TRBJ1-1	TRBV19	few	ASSYTGGSTEAF
14	TRBJ2-1	TRBV20-1	many	SARKAGTSAYNEQF
14	TRBJ2-7	TRBV6-5	many	ASSYSRRGSSYEQY
13	TRBJ2-7	TRBV15	-	ATSTGRISSYEQY
13	TRBJ2-7	TRBV20-1	many	SARGDTRRAYEQY
11	TRBJ1-1	TRBV7-3	many	ASSWTPNTEAF
11	TRBJ2-7	TRBV6-1	many	ASSMTSFYEQY
18	TRBJ2-4	TRBV19	many	ASSPPGLAGSSVAKNIQY
15	TRBJ1-2	TRBV2	many	ASSEAEMHYPHHGYT
12	TRBJ2-7	TRBV5-1	many	ASGVERTSYEQY
16	TRBJ2-1	TRBV4-1	few	ASSQEGSLTPPYNEQF